This T cell receptor (beta chain) was sequenced for a study of T cell repertoires in cytomegalovirus infection (dated by TCRdb to the late 2010s). With regard to the full study: Alongside well-studied HLA-B-restricted epitopes, the peptide stimulations were aimed at recently identified HLA-C-restricted CMV epitopes, whose presentation resists viral immunomodulation. Donor HLA type was relevant to the analysis, as public TCR beta signatures indicated carriage of CMV infection together with the matching HLA type. Results the study describes overall, beyond this receptor: The ex vivo response was dominated by HLA-C-restricted CMV-specific TCR beta clonotypes, which also provided the single most frequent clonotype in two of eight donors. In both this cohort and an independent cohort of under 450 donors, the cumulative frequency of public TCR beta family members distinguished carriers of CMV infection plus the relevant HLA type.

Deletion took 4 bases off V and 11 bases off J, with a span of 15 bases between the germline ends. The cysteine opens and the phenylalanine closes a CDR3 of 13 amino acids. CDR3 DNA is the only sequence kept; it has 39 bases, read in frame from the first base. CDR1 and CDR2 are read off the germline V gene (reference sequence) as PRHDT and FYEKMQ. Taken with the paper, the label for treatment or condition translates to: in vitro stimulation with specific CMV peptide epitopes to enrich CMV-specific T cells. TCRdb lists the instrument as Illumina HiSeq 1500. Starting from the raw public reads, TCRdb applied fastp trimming at Q25, assembled clones with MiXCR and retained in-frame beta chains. Each entry merges the rows of one CDR3 protein and shows their most common DNA and genes. In this sample the table shows about 500,000 distinct CDR3 sequences, 30% to 40% of which occur a single time. The ten most abundant clones make up roughly 16% of the sample.

On this clonotype itself: Its antigen target is currently unknown. One base away there is no much larger clone; base qualities are not given.

Sequencing was performed on cultured PBMCs, taken from culture after CMV antigen stimulation. The V and J genes are TRBV13 and TRBJ2-1; a weak D assignment points to TRBD2 (6 bases agree). The receptor was derived from a human donor in good health (CMV status not recorded). Some clones in this sample may be carry-over from other donors' samples. The CDR3 region: CASSSGTPAKQFF. The DNA is TGTGCCAGCAGCTCCGGGACTCCGGCCAAGCAGTTCTTC.